The 23 T cell receptor beta chains below all came from one sample that was sequenced in a study of response to subunit inactivated influenza vaccine. TCRdb used MiXCR to reprocess the RT-PCR reads, holding one entry per CDR3 protein. The sample includes hundreds of thousands of distinct CDR3 sequences, around 11% of them seen just once. These data are also associated with another study on T cells expressing NK-cell markers. That publication notes: The authors generated TCR beta cDNA through 5'RACE template switching with UMIs.

The sequenced sample was PBMCs from blood, obtained on the day of vaccination. Every receptor here comes from a middle-aged man who received an inactivated influenza vaccine.

The CDR3 DNA follows: TGTGCCAGCAGCTCCCTAATACCGGGACAGGGGGCGAAGACCCAGTACTTC. Translating gives CASSSLIPGQGAKTQYF. This chain uses TRBV7-9 with TRBJ2-5, with TRBD1 matching over 12 bases. Germline lookup yields CDR1 SEHNR and CDR2 FQNEAQ (reference sequence). Trimming cost V 4 bases and J 6 bases; bases outside gene matches: 12. CDR3 size: 17 residues.

The rearrangement links TRBV3-1 to TRBJ2-1; D possibly corresponds to TRBD2 (5 bases). The CDR3 loop spans 17 amino acids. V was cut by 0 bases and J by 0 bases, with 12 bases left in between. Germline V CDR1 and CDR2: LGHDT, YNNKEL (reference sequence). CDR3: CASSQEPQRCSYNEQFF. DNA of the CDR3: TGTGCCAGCAGCCAAGAGCCACAGCGGTGCTCCTACAATGAGCAGTTCTTC.

The CDR3 loop is CASSQESLIVRGTPADTQYF. The CDR3 DNA reads as TGCGCCAGCAGCCAAGAGTCGTTGATAGTTCGTGGTACTCCGGCAGATACGCAGTATTTT. The rearrangement joins TRBV4-1 to TRBJ2-3; D remains unclear. Looked up from germline, CDR1 is MGHRA and CDR2 is YSYEKL. V was shortened by 0 bases and J by 4 bases, with 26 bases between the two germline ends. This CDR3 is built from 20 residues.

J is TRBJ2-7 and V is TRBV9, with 9 positions matching TRBD1. Germline V gene lookup returns CDR1 SGDLS and CDR2 YYNGEE. With V trimmed by 3 bases and J by 6 bases, 10 bases remained unmatched. This CDR3 contains 15 residues. The CDR3 nucleotides are TGTGCCAGCAGCGGAACGGACAGGGGAGCAGTCGAGCAGTACTTC. Translation gives CASSGTDRGAVEQYF.

The chain recombines TRBV7-8 with TRBJ2-7; 7 positions match TRBD1. Germline values: CDR1 SGHVS, CDR2 FQNEAQ. The CDR3 is 14 residues long. V dropped 2 bases and J dropped 9; count of bases not matched to a gene: 10. The CDR3 nucleotides are TGTGCCAGCAGCTTACGGGACAGATCCCTCGGGCAGTACTTC. Translating gives CASSLRDRSLGQYF.

This chain links TRBV11-2 with TRBJ2-7; TRBD1 or TRBD2 may be the D gene (6 bases each). CDR3 length: 18 amino acids. With 2 bases removed from V and 0 bases from J, the gap between germline ends came to 20 bases. In germline, CDR1 is SGHAT, CDR2 FQNNGV. The CDR3 sequence is CASSLRAGGVGHSYEQYF. CDR3 nucleotide sequence: TGTGCCAGCAGCTTAAGAGCCGGAGGGGTGGGACACTCCTACGAGCAGTACTTC.

This clonotype was observed a handful of times. Here the CDR3 reads CATTEGNTEAFF. The CDR3 region has the DNA TGTGCCACCACGGAGGGGAACACTGAAGCTTTCTTT. The chain carries TRBV18 and TRBJ1-1; unclear D gene. CDR3 length: 12 amino acids. Germline CDR1 and CDR2: KGHSH and LQKENI. V was cut by 10 bases and J by 1 base, with 10 bases left in between.

This clonotype came up a few times. The J gene is TRBJ2-3, the V gene TRBV18; D not resolved. The CDR3 extends over 14 amino acids. Germline values: CDR1 KGHSH, CDR2 LQKENI. Trimming shortened V by 2 bases and J by 3 bases, and 9 bases separated the two germline ends. The CDR3 DNA reads as TGTGCCAGCTCACCAATGGATCTTACAGATACGCAGTATTTT. Its translation is CASSPMDLTDTQYF.

This clonotype came up a few times. The chain carries TRBV10-3 and TRBJ2-1, with no clear D. Trimming left V 1 base short and J 7 bases short, with 8 bases between. Germline V CDR1 and CDR2: ENHRY, SYGVKD. The CDR3 sequence is 13 residues long. CDR3 region: CAISEWLGNEQFF. The CDR3 DNA reads as TGTGCCATCAGTGAGTGGTTGGGAAATGAGCAGTTCTTC.

This clonotype came up a few times. This chain joins TRBV3-1 and TRBJ2-7; D is uncertain. The CDR3 has 17 amino acids. V lost 1 base to trimming and J lost 1 base, with 17 bases between them. The germline CDR1 and CDR2 sequences are LGHDT and YNNKEL (reference sequence). Here the CDR3 reads CASSQGPGPPRSYEQYF. CDR3 in DNA: TGTGCCAGCAGCCAAGGCCCCGGGCCACCCAGATCCTACGAGCAGTACTTC.

V gene TRBV20-1 combines with J gene TRBJ2-7, with TRBD1 matching 9 bases. There are 15 residues in the CDR3. Germline V gene sequence: CDR1 DFQATT, CDR2 SNEGSKA (reference sequence). Trimming at V came to 3 bases and at J to 5 bases, leaving 11 bases not matched to a gene. Written as DNA, the CDR3 is TGCAGTGCTAGTTACGCCGGGACAGGGTTCGACGAGCAGTACTTC. Its protein product is CSASYAGTGFDEQYF.

This clonotype has more than one count but fewer than ten. The chain employs TRBV4-2 and TRBJ2-1, with 9 bases that match TRBD1. The V and J ends lost 1 base and 8 bases, in that order; junction bases with no gene match: 6. The germline V gene encodes CDR1 LGHNA and CDR2 YNFKEQ. The length of the CDR3 is 15 residues. Here the CDR3 reads CASSQAGDRVHEQFF. CDR3 nucleotides: TGTGCCAGCAGCCAAGCTGGGGACAGGGTACATGAGCAGTTCTTC.

CDR3 in DNA: TGTGCCAGCAGCCAAGAGCTTCTGAGTTACGAGCAGTACTTC. It translates to CASSQELLSYEQYF. The chain joins TRBV4-2 to TRBJ2-7, with D uncertain. CDR1 and CDR2 from the germline V gene are LGHNA and YNFKEQ. CDR3 length equals 14 residues. Trimming took 0 bases from V and 4 from J, leaving 10 bases between them.

The rearrangement uses TRBV5-1 and TRBJ1-4, with a weak D call TRBD1 (5 bases). Germline CDR1 and CDR2: SGHRS and YFSETQ. Deletions cut 4 bases from V and 8 bases from J, with 15 bases between. This CDR3 contains 14 residues. CDR3 coding DNA: TGCGCCAGCAGCCCCGGGGGTTTGAGGGAAAAACTGTTTTTT. It yields the protein CASSPGGLREKLFF.

This chain joins TRBV12-3 or TRBV12-4 and TRBJ2-5, with D uncertain. The CDR3 spans 14 residues. The V gene lost 0 bases and the J gene lost 4 bases, with 9 bases spanning the gap. CDR3 residues: CASSLAFSGETQYF. In DNA form, the CDR3 reads TGTGCCAGCAGTTTAGCCTTTTCAGGAGAGACCCAGTACTTC.

The chain employs TRBV20-1 and TRBJ2-1; weak D call: TRBD1 (5 bases). The CDR3 totals 16 residues. V gave up 1 base and J gave up 6 bases, with 19 bases separating them. Germline V gives CDR1 DFQATT, CDR2 SNEGSKA (reference sequence). Here the CDR3 DNA reads TGCAGTGCTAGAGTCCATGGGTTAGGGGCTGCCAATGAGCAGTTCTTC. Translation gives CSARVHGLGAANEQFF.

Points on this clonotype: Germline and junction disagree at one end, which may indicate a read error. V is TRBV19 and J is TRBJ1-5, with D unclear. CDR3 length equals 15 residues. Germline loops: CDR1 LNHDA, CDR2 SQIVND (reference sequence). CDR3 loop: CATSGGKNPGRPQHF. The CDR3, as DNA: TGTGCCACTAGTGGAGGGAAGAACCCTGGACGGCCCCAGCATTTT. The whole variable domain, filled in from reference TRBV19 and TRBJ1-5, reads DGGITQSPKYLFRKEGQNVTLSCEQNLNHDAMYWYRQDPGQGLRLIYYSQIVNDFQKGDIAEGYSVSREKKESFPLTVTSAQKNPTAFYLCATSGGKNPGRPQHFGDGTRLSIL.

This chain joins TRBV20-1 and TRBJ2-5; the D is unclear. The CDR3 sequence is 13 residues long. Trimming removed 0 bases at V and 2 bases at J, with 7 bases between. Germline V gene lookup returns CDR1 DFQATT and CDR2 SNEGSKA (reference sequence). CDR3 loop: CSARDHQQETQYF. The CDR3 coding sequence is TGCAGTGCTAGAGATCACCAACAAGAGACCCAGTACTTC.

This clonotype was picked up many times. The genes are TRBV5-8 and TRBJ1-1; unclear D gene. The length of the CDR3 is 13 residues. CDR1 is SGHTS and CDR2 is YDEGEE in the germline V gene. Trimming removed 1 base at V and 2 bases at J, with 6 bases between. The DNA of the CDR3 is TGTGCCAGCAGCTTGTCCAGAAACACTGAAGCTTTCTTT. This codes for CASSLSRNTEAFF.

In its sample, this clonotype was seen a few times. The chain links TRBV10-3 to TRBJ1-1, with no clear D. The CDR3 is 13 amino acids. The V gene lost 4 bases and the J gene lost 1 base, with 7 bases spanning the gap. Germline CDR1 reads ENHRY; CDR2 reads SYGVKD. CDR3 sequence reads: CAISVNRNTEAFF. CDR3 in DNA: TGTGCCATCAGTGTGAACAGGAACACTGAAGCTTTCTTT.

J is TRBJ2-1 and V is TRBV6-1, with 14 bases fitting TRBD2. The V gene end was trimmed by 6 bases and the J gene end by 10 bases; junction bases not matched to a gene: 5. The CDR3 has 14 amino acids. The germline CDR1 and CDR2 sequences are MNHNS and SASEGT. The CDR3 DNA reads as TGTGCCAGCAGGAGGACTAGCGGGGGGAGGGAGCAGTTCTTC. Encoded protein: CASRRTSGGREQFF.

V is TRBV15 and J is TRBJ1-5; tentatively, D is TRBD1 (6 bases). Germline CDR1 is LNHNV and CDR2 is YYDKDF (reference sequence). The CDR3 is 14 amino acids. V was trimmed by 4 bases and J by 5 bases, leaving 12 bases between them. In DNA, the CDR3 is TGTGCCACCAGCACAACAGGGCCGGATCAGCCCCAGCATTTT. This gives the protein CATSTTGPDQPQHF. Based on the CDR3 plus reference TRBV15 and TRBJ1-5, the full variable domain is DAMVIQNPRYQVTQFGKPVTLSCSQTLNHNVMYWYQQKSSQAPKLLFHYYDKDFNNEADTPDNFQSRRPNTSFCFLDIRSPGLGDTAMYLCATSTTGPDQPQHFGDGTRLSIL.

There are many counts of this clonotype. The chain uses TRBV29-1 and TRBJ2-1, with 7 bases that match TRBD2. V trimming: 4 bases; J trimming: 4 bases; junction bases outside the gene matches: 16. This CDR3 has 17 residues. CDR1 is SQVTM, CDR2 ANQGSEA, per germline. CDR3 in amino acids: CSVVVMGTGLSYNEQFF. Here the CDR3 DNA reads TGCAGCGTTGTAGTAATGGGGACGGGACTATCATACAATGAGCAGTTCTTC.